This entry describes one T cell receptor beta chain. The table came from immunoSEQ multiplex PCR; TCRdb's copy has only in-frame clones and leaves some out. This table has 150,000 or so clones, 80% appearing once. The germline V gene encodes CDR1 SGHVS and CDR2 FQNEAQ. The CDR3 runs 12 residues. Trimming removed 3 bases from V and 15 bases from J; junction bases left unmatched: 6. The data were obtained in a study of blood T cell repertoires in COVID-19. The receptor comes from a man aged 60 to 69 with active or convalescent COVID-19. The rearrangement uses TRBV7-8 and TRBJ2-1; 9 bases agree with TRBD1. Sequenced material: peripheral blood. CDR3 sequence: CASSLRDREGFF. Here the CDR3 DNA reads TGTGCCAGCAGCTTGCGGGACAGGGAGGGGTTCTTC.